These T cell receptor beta chains were read from a single sample in a study of cytomegalovirus exposure and HLA in healthy donors. Sequencing used immunoSEQ multiplex PCR; TCRdb keeps in-frame clones, though not all of them. The sample lists over 200,000 clones, 80% to 85% occurring once. Sequenced: PBMCs. Receptors were obtained from a woman in her twenties or thirties in good health and CMV-seropositive. Both conserved end residues are part of each CDR3. The order of the fields is V gene, J gene, D gene, clone size, CDR3 length, CDR3 DNA, CDR3 protein. D genes are given only for firm matches. The listing skips clone size in some rows; elsewhere it reads once, few, many or a size class.

TRBV7-6	TRBJ2-2	.	.	16	TGTGCCAGCAGCCGCGCTTCAGGGGCGGGAGCCGGGGAGCTGTTTTTT	CASSRASGAGAGELFF
TRBV6-1	TRBJ1-5	.	.	14	TGTGCCAGCAGTGAGGGAAGCCGCAATCAGCCCCAGCATTTT	CASSEGSRNQPQHF
TRBV30	TRBJ2-7	.	.	12	TGTGCCGGGGCCGGGACCCCCTACGAGCAGTACTTC	CAGAGTPYEQYF
TRBV28	TRBJ2-7	.	.	15	TGTGCCAGCAGGGGATCGGGATCGCCGACCTACGAGCAGTACTTC	CASRGSGSPTYEQYF
TRBV30	TRBJ1-1	.	.	13	TGTGCCTGGACGGAGTCCATGAACACTGAAGCTTTCTTT	CAWTESMNTEAFF
TRBV6-1	TRBJ2-7	.	.	11	TGTGCCAGCGGATACAACTACGAGCAGTACTTC	CASGYNYEQYF
TRBV5-1	TRBJ2-3	TRBD1	.	15	TGCGCCAGCAGCAGGGGACAGGGAGGCACAGATACGCAGTATTTT	CASSRGQGGTDTQYF
TRBV5-6	TRBJ1-1	.	.	16	TGTGCCAGCAGCCCGCTCGGGTACGACATGAACACTGAAGCTTTCTTT	CASSPLGYDMNTEAFF
TRBV6-4	TRBJ1-5	.	.	10	TGTGCCAGCTGGCAGAAGCCCCAGCATTTT	CASWQKPQHF
TRBV5-6	TRBJ2-3	.	.	14	TGTGCCAGCCATATCGGGGGTCAGGCAGATACGCAGTATTTT	CASHIGGQADTQYF
TRBV27	TRBJ1-1	.	.	16	TGTGCCAGCAGTCTCAAGGACAGCTACATGAACACTGAAGCTTTCTTT	CASSLKDSYMNTEAFF
TRBV4-1	TRBJ2-7	.	few	15	TGCGCCAGCAGCCAGACAAGCGCCACCTCCTACGAGCAGTACTTC	CASSQTSATSYEQYF
TRBV9	TRBJ2-2	.	once	16	TGTGCCAGCAGCGTAGATGAAGGGATCAACACCGGGGAGCTGTTTTTT	CASSVDEGINTGELFF
TRBV11-3	TRBJ2-3	.	many	13	TGTGCCAGCAGCTCGGGGGGCACAGATACGCAGTATTTT	CASSSGGTDTQYF
TRBV9	TRBJ1-2	.	.	13	TGTGCCAGCAGCGTAGTTGGGTCGAAAGGCTACACCTTC	CASSVVGSKGYTF
TRBV19	TRBJ1-2	.	once	17	TGTGCCAGTAGTATCCTGGTTAGGGACGGACCTAACTATGGCTACACCTTC	CASSILVRDGPNYGYTF
TRBV30	TRBJ1-1	.	.	13	TGTGCCTGGAGTGCCTTTCGGGGGGGTGAAGCTTTCTTT	CAWSAFRGGEAFF
TRBV6-1	TRBJ2-6	TRBD1	.	15	TGTGCCAGCAACAGGGGGGACTCTGGGGCCAACGTCCTGACTTTC	CASNRGDSGANVLTF
TRBV4-1	TRBJ1-2	.	.	16	TGCGCCAGCAGCCACCTAGGGAGCATCGAGAACTATGGCTACACCTTC	CASSHLGSIENYGYTF
TRBV5-4	TRBJ1-2	.	.	12	TGTGCCAGCAGCACGGAAGTGGGGGGCTACACCTTC	CASSTEVGGYTF
TRBV5-5	TRBJ1-2	.	.	16	TGTGCCAGCAGCTCGTCGGCGGGCAATCAACTATATGGCTACACCTTC	CASSSSAGNQLYGYTF
TRBV10-3	TRBJ2-3	.	.	14	TGTGCCATCAGGGCGGGACTGACCACAGATACGCAGTATTTT	CAIRAGLTTDTQYF
TRBV9	TRBJ2-1	TRBD2	.	15	TGTGCCAGCAGCGATGACGGGAGGCTTTCCAATGAGCAGTTCTTC	CASSDDGRLSNEQFF
TRBV2	TRBJ2-1	TRBD2	once	13	TGTGCCAGCAGAGCGGGAGGGAACAATGAGCAGTTCTTC	CASRAGGNNEQFF
TRBV28	TRBJ1-1	.	.	13	TGTGCCAGCAGTTTAGTACGGGGTTCCGAAGCTTTCTTT	CASSLVRGSEAFF
TRBV5-6	TRBJ2-3	.	.	14	TGTGCCAGCAGCCGTCCGGACTACACAGATACGCAGTATTTT	CASSRPDYTDTQYF
TRBV11-3	TRBJ2-7	TRBD2	.	14	TGTGCCAGCAGCCCCTGGACTAGCGGGTACGAGCAGTACTTC	CASSPWTSGYEQYF
TRBV28	TRBJ2-7	.	.	14	TGTGCCAGCAGCTCCGGACAGTTCTCCTACGAGCAGTACTTC	CASSSGQFSYEQYF
TRBV11-2	TRBJ1-2	TRBD1	.	13	TGTGCCAGCAGTAAAGGGGGCGCGTATGGCTACACCTTC	CASSKGGAYGYTF
TRBV7-9	TRBJ2-5	TRBD1	.	15	TGTGCCAGCAGGGAAGGGACAGGGGAGGGAGAGACCCAGTACTTC	CASREGTGEGETQYF
TRBV6-4	TRBJ1-2	TRBD1	.	14	TGTGCCAGCAGTGCCGGGACAGGGGCCGGTGGCTACACCTTC	CASSAGTGAGGYTF
TRBV9	TRBJ2-7	TRBD1	.	15	TGTGCCAGCAGCGTAGGGGCAGGGGGCAACTACGAGCAGTACTTC	CASSVGAGGNYEQYF
TRBV4-1	TRBJ2-7	TRBD1	.	14	TGCGCCAGCAGCCAAGGGACAGGACTTTACGAGCAGTACTTC	CASSQGTGLYEQYF
TRBV28	TRBJ1-5	.	.	14	TGTGCCAGCAGTTTTTTGTCAGGGAATCAGCCCCAGCATTTT	CASSFLSGNQPQHF
TRBV5-1	TRBJ2-1	.	.	14	TGCGCCAGCAGCTTGACTAGCTCCTACAATGAGCAGTTCTTC	CASSLTSSYNEQFF
TRBV9	TRBJ1-1	.	once	13	TGTGCCAGCAGCCCAGTACTGAACACTGAAGCTTTCTTT	CASSPVLNTEAFF
TRBV5-4	TRBJ2-3	TRBD2	.	17	TGTGCCAGCAGAATCGGACTAGCCACTAAGGAGGCAGATACGCAGTATTTT	CASRIGLATKEADTQYF
TRBV11-3	TRBJ2-7	.	.	13	TGTGCCAGCAGCTCCCCCCCCCAAAGTAGGCAGTACTTC	CASSSPPQSRQYF
TRBV29-1	TRBJ1-4	.	once	17	TGCAGCGTGGGAGGAATGGACGGCTTATACCCTAATGAAAAACTGTTTTTT	CSVGGMDGLYPNEKLFF
TRBV5-4	TRBJ1-1	.	.	13	TGTGCCAGCAGCCATAACCAGGGCACTGAAGCTTTCTTT	CASSHNQGTEAFF
TRBV7-9	TRBJ2-1	.	.	12	TGTGCCAGCAGCTTAGAGGGAGATGAGCAGTTCTTC	CASSLEGDEQFF
TRBV11-2	TRBJ1-2	.	.	13	TGTGCCAGCAGCTCAAGTCCCGTCTATGGCTACACCTTC	CASSSSPVYGYTF
TRBV4-1	TRBJ1-1	.	.	16	TGCGCCAGCAGCCTTCCAGGAGGCATGATGGGGACTGAAGCTTTCTTT	CASSLPGGMMGTEAFF